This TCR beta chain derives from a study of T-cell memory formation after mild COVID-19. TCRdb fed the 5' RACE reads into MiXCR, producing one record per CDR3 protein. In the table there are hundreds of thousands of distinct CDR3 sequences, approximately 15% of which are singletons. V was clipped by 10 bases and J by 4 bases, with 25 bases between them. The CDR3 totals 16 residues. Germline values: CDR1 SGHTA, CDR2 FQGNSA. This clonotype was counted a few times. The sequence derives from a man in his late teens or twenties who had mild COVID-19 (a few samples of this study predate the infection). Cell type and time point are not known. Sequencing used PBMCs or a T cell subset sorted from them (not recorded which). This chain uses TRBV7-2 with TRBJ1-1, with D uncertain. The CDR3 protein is CATRPRLDVSGTEAFF. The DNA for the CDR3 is TGTGCCACACGGCCGAGGTTGGACGTGTCGGGCACTGAAGCTTTCTTT. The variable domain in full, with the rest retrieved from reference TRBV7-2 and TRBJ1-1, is GAGVSQSPSNKVTEKGKDVELRCDPISGHTALYWYRQSLGQGLEFLIYFQGNSAPDKSGLPSDRFSAERTGGSVSTLTIQRTQQEDSAVYLCATRPRLDVSGTEAFFGQGTRLTVV.